Below, one TCR beta chain is given with its context. This clonotype was found a few times. Its antigen target is currently unknown. Base qualities are not provided; no much larger clone lies one nucleotide away. Via the germline V gene (reference sequence), CDR1 is DFQATT and CDR2 SNEGSKA. The cysteine opens and the phenylalanine closes a CDR3 of 13 amino acids. CDR3 DNA only is kept here, 39 bases in frame from base 1. From V the trimming removes 5 bases and from J it removes 7 bases, while the gene matches leave 4 bases of the junction unaccounted for. This specimen belongs to a study of CD8+CD57+ T cells in acquired aplastic anemia (dated by TCRdb to the late 2010s). Notes on the research overall: DNA extracted from sorted CD4+ and CD8+ cells had a mean of roughly 3.3 ug, with a range of about 0.19 to 27.4 ug. For healthy donor samples, the average read count was about 10.8 million for CD4+ cells and 11.0 million for CD8+ cells. The investigation overall reported the following: Around 27 CD8+ CDR3 sequences were shared between patients and controls but appeared highly expressed in patients and within their immunodominant clones. Patients and healthy controls showed no significant difference in CD8+ Simpson's diversity (P=0.060).

TCR repertoires of sorted CD4+ and CD8+ blood T cells from severe aplastic anemia patients and healthy subjects were deep-sequenced in the study. Ficoll-Paque density gradient centrifugation was used to isolate peripheral blood mononuclear cells. Before DNA was extracted, CD4+ and CD8+ T cells were sorted using either FACS or magnetic beads. Genomic DNA was used as template for profiling of TCR beta VDJ combinations and CDR3 sequences. TCR repertoire sequencing was run on an Illumina HiSeq 2000. The paper's data handling went like this. Repertoire assessment relied on Simpson's diversity index, CDR3 size and DJ length profiles, and TRBV/TRBJ rearrangement plots. Whichever DNA sequence was most abundant in the deep sequencing data was defined as the immunodominant clone. CDR3 amino acid sequences were checked for sharing across subjects and were also compared against the VDJdb database and published repertoires. TCRdb itself trimmed the public reads at Q25 with fastp, ran MiXCR and retained productive beta chains. CDR3 protein sequences are deduplicated, and each keeps its most common genes and DNA. TCRdb assigned the V and J calls; the authors' analysis was not used. This sample gives about 190,000 distinct CDR3 sequences in total; about half of them show up just once. Approximately 15% of the sample comes from the top ten.

Sequencing was performed on sorted CD4+, CD8+, or CD8+CD57+ T cells (not recorded which) from PBMCs. The chain is assembled from TRBV20-1 and TRBJ1-6, with TRBD1 matching 8 junction bases. The clonotype originates from a human donor in good health, serving as a control. The CDR3 region reads CSAGQGANSPLHF. DNA sequence: TGCAGTGCTGGGCAGGGGGCCAATTCACCCCTCCACTTT.